A selection of T cell receptor beta chains follows, all from one sample in a study of blood T cell repertoires in COVID-19. Assay used: immunoSEQ multiplex PCR; TCRdb lists only in-frame clones, some missing. There are fewer than 110,000 clones in the sample; roughly nine tenths occur only once, and 15% to 20% lies in the top ten. Sequencing was performed on peripheral blood. The receptors come from a man aged 50-59 years with acute or convalescent COVID-19. Each CDR3 is given with its conserved first and last residue. A D gene is named only where the DNA matches it firmly. Some rows have no size entry. The others give once, few or many, or a class for an expanded clone.

size: NA; V: TRBV29-1; D: NA; J: TRBJ2-7; DNA: TGCAGCGTTGTCGGGGTCGGCTACGAGCAGTACTTC; CDR3: CSVVGVGYEQYF
size: NA; V: TRBV12-5; D: NA; J: TRBJ2-3; DNA: TGTGCTAGTGGTTTGGTTGGTGGACAGTCAGATACGCAGTATTTT; CDR3: CASGLVGGQSDTQYF
size: NA; V: TRBV6-4; D: NA; J: TRBJ2-2; DNA: TGTGCCAGCAGCCCAATGTCAGGGAACACCGGGGAGCTGTTTTTT; CDR3: CASSPMSGNTGELFF
size: NA; V: TRBV2; D: NA; J: TRBJ2-1; DNA: TGTGCCAGCAGTACGAGGGGGAACTACAATGAGCAGTTCTTC; CDR3: CASSTRGNYNEQFF
size: NA; V: TRBV5-4; D: NA; J: TRBJ2-1; DNA: TGTGCCAGCAGCGGAGGGGGGGAGGTTCAGAAAAATGAGCAGTTCTTC; CDR3: CASSGGGEVQKNEQFF
size: NA; V: TRBV7-8; D: TRBD2; J: TRBJ2-1; DNA: TGTGCCAGCAGCCCGGGGACTAGCGGGGGGGCTGTGCAGTTCTTC; CDR3: CASSPGTSGGAVQFF
size: NA; V: TRBV13; D: NA; J: TRBJ2-5; DNA: TGTGCCAGCAGCCCTCGGGTACTACAAGAGACCCAGTACTTC; CDR3: CASSPRVLQETQYF
size: NA; V: TRBV25-1; D: NA; J: TRBJ1-5; DNA: TGTGCCAGCAGTCGGGGGAATCAGCCCCAGCATTTT; CDR3: CASSRGNQPQHF
size: NA; V: TRBV6-5; D: TRBD1; J: TRBJ2-7; DNA: TGTGCCAGCACCTCCCAGGGACAGGGTCGCTACGAGCAGTACTTC; CDR3: CASTSQGQGRYEQYF
size: few; V: TRBV7-8; D: TRBD1; J: TRBJ1-3; DNA: TGTGCCAGCACCATGGACAGGAAAAGGGACACCATATATTTT; CDR3: CASTMDRKRDTIYF
size: few; V: TRBV7-7; D: NA; J: TRBJ2-3; DNA: TGTGCCAGCAGCTTAGGGGAGGATACAGATACGCAGTATTTT; CDR3: CASSLGEDTDTQYF
size: NA; V: TRBV5-5; D: TRBD1; J: TRBJ2-5; DNA: TGTGCCAGCAGCCGGACAGGACAAGAGACCCAGTACTTC; CDR3: CASSRTGQETQYF
size: NA; V: TRBV11-2; D: TRBD2; J: TRBJ2-3; DNA: TGTGCCAGCAGCCTTAGCGGGGTGGGCACAGATACGCAGTATTTT; CDR3: CASSLSGVGTDTQYF
size: once; V: TRBV19; D: NA; J: TRBJ1-5; DNA: TGTGCCAGTAGCCTTGGACAGCCTGGTAATCAGCCCCAGCATTTT; CDR3: CASSLGQPGNQPQHF
size: once; V: TRBV10-1; D: NA; J: TRBJ1-1; DNA: TGCGCCAGCAGTGCGGGGTACACTGAAGCTTTCTTT; CDR3: CASSAGYTEAFF
size: few; V: TRBV19; D: TRBD1; J: TRBJ2-5; DNA: TGTGCCAGTAGTGCAGACAGGGTACGAGAGACCCAGTACTTC; CDR3: CASSADRVRETQYF
size: NA; V: TRBV6-5; D: TRBD1; J: TRBJ1-1; DNA: TGTGCCAGCAGTTACTCGAGGACAGGGGGCACTGAAGCTTTCTTT; CDR3: CASSYSRTGGTEAFF
size: NA; V: TRBV5-8; D: TRBD1; J: TRBJ1-3; DNA: TGTGCCAGCAGCTTGGGATATCTATGGGACAGCCTCTCTGGAAACACCATATATTTT; CDR3: CASSLGYLWDSLSGNTIYF
size: NA; V: TRBV11-2; D: TRBD1; J: TRBJ1-4; DNA: TGTGCCAGCAGCCGAAGACAGGGAGGTGAAAAACTGTTTTTT; CDR3: CASSRRQGGEKLFF
size: NA; V: TRBV2; D: NA; J: TRBJ1-5; DNA: TGTGCCAGCAGCCGCGACAGTGGTAGCAATCAGCCCCAGCATTTT; CDR3: CASSRDSGSNQPQHF
size: NA; V: TRBV4-1; D: NA; J: TRBJ1-3; DNA: TGCGCCAGCAGCCAAGACCCTGGGGGGAGCTCTGGAAACACCATATATTTT; CDR3: CASSQDPGGSSGNTIYF
size: once; V: TRBV7-9; D: NA; J: TRBJ1-1; DNA: TGTGCCAGCAGCTTCGGAGCGGAAAACATGAACACTGAAGCTTTCTTT; CDR3: CASSFGAENMNTEAFF
size: NA; V: TRBV2; D: TRBD1; J: TRBJ1-4; DNA: TGTGCCAGCAGTGAAGGGGACAGGGATAATGAAAAACTGTTTTTT; CDR3: CASSEGDRDNEKLFF
size: NA; V: TRBV29-1; D: TRBD2; J: TRBJ2-1; DNA: TGCAGCGTTATTCCGGGGGGGAGCTCCTACAATGAGCAGTTCTTC; CDR3: CSVIPGGSSYNEQFF
size: NA; V: TRBV28; D: NA; J: TRBJ1-3; DNA: TGTGCCAGCAGTTTCCGTAATGGAAACACCATATATTTT; CDR3: CASSFRNGNTIYF
size: NA; V: TRBV11-2; D: TRBD1; J: TRBJ1-5; DNA: TGTGCCAGCAGCCCCGGGACAGCTTCTAATCAGCCCCAGCATTTT; CDR3: CASSPGTASNQPQHF
size: once; V: TRBV7-2; D: NA; J: TRBJ1-2; DNA: TGTGCCAGCAGCTTAGTGCGGGGCTATGGCTACACCTTC; CDR3: CASSLVRGYGYTF
size: NA; V: TRBV15; D: NA; J: TRBJ2-2; DNA: TGTGCCACCAGCAGAGATGGGGTGGGGGCGCTGAACACCGGGGAGCTGTTTTTT; CDR3: CATSRDGVGALNTGELFF
size: NA; V: TRBV5-1; D: NA; J: TRBJ2-2; DNA: TGCGCCAGCAGCTTGAAACAGGGTGGCGGGGAGCTGTTTTTT; CDR3: CASSLKQGGGELFF
size: NA; V: TRBV14; D: TRBD1; J: TRBJ1-6; DNA: TGTGCCAGCAGCCAAGCCGGACAGGGGAGGCCCCTCCACTTT; CDR3: CASSQAGQGRPLHF
size: NA; V: TRBV15; D: TRBD2; J: TRBJ2-4; DNA: TGTGCCACCAGCAGAGACGGGGGGGCCGCTAGGGCCAAAAACATTCAGTACTTC; CDR3: CATSRDGGAARAKNIQYF
size: NA; V: TRBV24-1; D: NA; J: TRBJ1-2; DNA: TGTGCCACCAGCTCGGGAGCAGGGTTTGGCTACACCTTC; CDR3: CATSSGAGFGYTF
size: NA; V: TRBV9; D: TRBD1; J: TRBJ1-1; DNA: TGTGCCAGCAGCCCCGCATGGGGACAGGGGACTGAAGCTTTCTTT; CDR3: CASSPAWGQGTEAFF
size: NA; V: TRBV27; D: TRBD1; J: TRBJ1-6; DNA: TGTGCCAGCAGTTTATCGAGGGACAGTACTTTTAATTCACCCCTCCACTTT; CDR3: CASSLSRDSTFNSPLHF
size: few; V: TRBV28; D: TRBD1; J: TRBJ1-6; DNA: TGTGCCAGCAGTTTGGGACAGTCTAGTTCACCCCTCCACTTT; CDR3: CASSLGQSSSPLHF
size: NA; V: TRBV28; D: NA; J: TRBJ2-3; DNA: TGTGCCAGCACTCCGAGCGGCATTACCACAGATACGCAGTATTTT; CDR3: CASTPSGITTDTQYF
size: once; V: TRBV5-6; D: NA; J: TRBJ1-2; DNA: TGTGCCAGCAGCTTGTTGGCGGAGGGATATGGCTACACCTTC; CDR3: CASSLLAEGYGYTF
size: NA; V: TRBV18; D: NA; J: TRBJ1-1; DNA: TGTGCCAGCTCACCGAGGAACACTGAAGCTTTCTTT; CDR3: CASSPRNTEAFF
size: NA; V: TRBV18; D: NA; J: TRBJ1-2; DNA: TGTGCCAGCGCAATAAGCATAAACAGCCGGGGCTACACCTTC; CDR3: CASAISINSRGYTF
size: NA; V: TRBV27; D: NA; J: TRBJ2-7; DNA: TGTGCCAGCAGTTTATCGAGACAGGTAGCCTACGAGCAGTACTTC; CDR3: CASSLSRQVAYEQYF
size: once; V: TRBV21-1; D: NA; J: TRBJ2-2; DNA: TGTGCCAGCAGCCCCCGACAGACGAACACCGGGGAGCTGTTTTTT; CDR3: CASSPRQTNTGELFF